Following are 25 T cell receptor beta chains from one sample sequenced in a study of T cells in tuberculosis (dated by TCRdb to the late 2010s). Library generation was performed with the immunoSEQ multiplex PCR assay. TCRdb stores this immuneACCESS table with in-frame sequences only. Part of the clones is absent; in the studies checked, under half of the shortfall reflects unresolved V genes, and no reason is known for the rest. This sample comprises roughly 34,000 clones, 95% to 97% of them detected only once. The ten most abundant clones make up 6% to 7% of the sample. The source material was PBMCs. The receptors were sampled from a donor between 10 and 35 years old with latent tuberculosis or without tuberculosis infection.

The rearrangement links TRBV6-6 to TRBJ1-1; D uncertain. CDR1 is MNHNY and CDR2 is SVGAGI in the germline V gene (reference sequence). This CDR3 comprises 13 residues. With 5 bases removed from V and 1 base from J, the gap between germline ends came to 8 bases. CDR3 DNA sequence: TGTGCCAGCAGTCCCTCGGGGAACACTGAAGCTTTCTTT. Translation gives CASSPSGNTEAFF.

V gene TRBV18 combines with J gene TRBJ2-7; 7 bases are a match to TRBD2. Germline values: CDR1 KGHSH, CDR2 LQKENI. The CDR3 is 15 amino acids. The junction had 5 bases not matched to a gene; V was cut back by 3 bases and J by 0 bases. CDR3 nucleotides: TGTGCCAGCTCACCCAATACGGGGGGCTCCTACGAGCAGTACTTC. Residues: CASSPNTGGSYEQYF. Complete variable domain (other parts from reference TRBV18 and TRBJ2-7): NAGVMQNPRHLVRRRGQEARLRCSPMKGHSHVYWYRQLPEEGLKFMVYLQKENIIDESGMPKERFSAEFPKEGPSILRIQQVVRGDSAAYFCASSPNTGGSYEQYFGPGTRLTVT.

This chain uses TRBV5-1 with TRBJ1-1; no firm D call. The germline CDR1 and CDR2 sequences are SGHRS and YFSETQ. The CDR3 covers 15 residues. V was shortened by 0 bases and J by 2 bases, with 11 bases between the two germline ends. CDR3 DNA: TGCGCCAGCAGCTTGGCCCCGACGGGAAACACTGAAGCTTTCTTT. This gives the protein CASSLAPTGNTEAFF.

The rearrangement links TRBV9 to TRBJ2-5, with 10 bases matching TRBD2. CDR1 SGDLS and CDR2 YYNGEE come from the germline V gene. There are 15 residues in the CDR3. V lost 0 bases to trimming and J lost 3 bases; unmatched junction nucleotides: 2. This CDR3 reads CASSVALAGEETQYF. The CDR3, as DNA: TGTGCCAGCAGCGTAGCCCTAGCGGGAGAAGAGACCCAGTACTTC.

V and J are TRBV6-1 and TRBJ1-4, with 7 bases aligning to TRBD1. CDR1 and CDR2 (germline): MNHNS, SASEGT. V dropped 4 bases and J dropped 4; count of bases not matched to a gene: 6. This CDR3 is built from 15 residues. CDR3 sequence: CASSGQGLHNEKLFF. DNA for the CDR3: TGTGCCAGCAGTGGACAGGGACTCCATAATGAAAAACTGTTTTTT.

This chain uses TRBV7-3 with TRBJ2-3; 10 nucleotides line up with TRBD2. The CDR3 length is 15 residues. Germline V gene sequence: CDR1 SGHTA, CDR2 FQGTGA. After removal of 1 base from V and 5 bases from J, the junction contained 3 bases not matched to a gene. The CDR3 DNA follows: TGTGCCAGCAGCTTAAAGCGGGGGGGTCAAGATACGCAGTATTTT. Its translation is CASSLKRGGQDTQYF.

The V call is TRBV25-1, the J call TRBJ1-1, with 9 bases identical to TRBD1. The V and J ends lost 8 bases and 0 bases, in that order; junction bases with no gene match: 7. The CDR3 loop spans 15 amino acids. From germline, CDR1 is MGHDK and CDR2 SYGVNS. Here the CDR3 DNA reads TGTGCCAGCCAAAGAGGGACAGGGATGAACACTGAAGCTTTCTTT. Protein product: CASQRGTGMNTEAFF.

The chain recombines TRBV14 with TRBJ2-1, with D perhaps TRBD1 (6 bases). The V end lost 0 bases, the J end lost 16 bases, and 10 bases lay between the germline ends. The CDR3 runs 11 residues. CDR1 is SGHDN and CDR2 is FVKESK in the germline V gene. The CDR3 DNA follows: TGTGCCAGCAGCCAAGACTGGGACACTTTCTTC. Translating gives CASSQDWDTFF.

The J gene is TRBJ1-1, the V gene TRBV27; 8 bases map to TRBD1. Germline V gene lookup returns CDR1 MNHEY and CDR2 SMNVEV (reference sequence). Unmatched junction bases numbered 10, after V lost 5 bases and J lost 5 bases. This CDR3 contains 15 residues. The CDR3 DNA reads as TGTGCCAGCAGTCTCCGGACAGGGTCGAGGACTGAAGCTTTCTTT. It yields the protein CASSLRTGSRTEAFF.

This chain joins TRBV2 and TRBJ1-2, with 8 bases aligning to TRBD1. Per germline, CDR1 SNHLY and CDR2 FYNNEI. The CDR3 is 13 residues long. V lost 7 bases and J lost 4; bases outside the gene matches: 5. The CDR3 loop is CASTSGGSYGYTF. The CDR3 nucleotides read TGTGCCAGCACCTCAGGGGGCTCCTATGGCTACACCTTC.

This clone was detected a few times. The J gene is TRBJ2-6, the V gene TRBV6-4, with 9 bases matching TRBD1. The CDR3 contains 16 residues. V shed 0 bases and J 3 bases; nucleotides not matched to a gene: 0. The germline gives CDR1 MRHNA, CDR2 SNTAGT. CDR3 in DNA: TGTGCCAGCAGTGACTCGACAGGGGGTGGGGCCAACGTCCTGACTTTC. Translated: CASSDSTGGGANVLTF.

The V and J genes are TRBV5-6 and TRBJ1-5; 7 bases match TRBD1. In germline, CDR1 is SGHDT, CDR2 YYEEEE. Unmatched junction bases numbered 2, after V lost 0 bases and J lost 2 bases. This CDR3 region has 15 residues. CDR3 protein: CASSLGTGGNQPQHF. The CDR3 nucleotides read TGTGCCAGCAGCTTGGGGACAGGCGGCAATCAGCCCCAGCATTTT.

The chain joins TRBV5-4 to TRBJ1-3; 7 nucleotides line up with TRBD1. Germline V CDR1 and CDR2: SGHNT, YYREEE (reference sequence). Trimming took 8 bases from V and 0 from J; bases not matched to a gene: 8. The CDR3 extends over 15 amino acids. The CDR3 sequence: CASSDQGDSGNTIYF. In DNA, the CDR3 is TGTGCCAGTAGCGACCAGGGGGACTCTGGAAACACCATATATTTT.

This sequence joins TRBV5-1 and TRBJ2-7; maybe TRBD2 (5 bases). Germline lookup yields CDR1 SGHRS and CDR2 YFSETQ. This CDR3 is 13 amino acids long. V was shortened by 1 base and J by 2 bases, with 7 bases between the two germline ends. The CDR3 nucleotides are TGCGCCAGCAGCTTGCTAGCCACCTACGAGCAGTACTTC. It is translated as CASSLLATYEQYF. The complete variable domain, with remaining parts taken from reference TRBV5-1 and TRBJ2-7, reads KAGVTQTPRYLIKTRGQQVTLSCSPISGHRSVSWYQQTPGQGLQFLFEYFSETQRNKGNFPGRFSGRQFSNSRSEMNVSTLELGDSALYLCASSLLATYEQYFGPGTRLTVT.

This chain uses TRBV5-1 with TRBJ2-2; maybe TRBD1 (5 bases). V was trimmed by 3 bases and J by 7 bases, leaving 16 bases between them. Germline V lookup: CDR1 SGHRS, CDR2 YFSETQ. The CDR3 sequence is 15 residues long. The CDR3 loop is CASSSLGLTDGELFF. The CDR3 DNA is TGCGCCAGCAGCTCGCTGGGGCTCACGGACGGGGAGCTGTTTTTT.

J is TRBJ2-4 and V is TRBV30, with D perhaps matching TRBD1 (6 bases). This CDR3 comprises 12 residues. The V end was cut by 3 bases, the J end by 9 bases, with 12 bases between. Germline CDR1 is GTSNPN and CDR2 is SVGIG (reference sequence). Here the CDR3 reads CAWREPGVIQYF. DNA for the CDR3: TGTGCCTGGAGGGAGCCAGGGGTCATTCAGTACTTC.

The chain couples TRBV10-3 to TRBJ1-5, with a possible D match to TRBD1 (6 bases). Germline V gene sequence: CDR1 ENHRY, CDR2 SYGVKD. V lost 3 bases to trimming and J lost 4 bases, with 13 bases between them. This CDR3 spans 15 amino acids. This CDR3 reads CAISDGPGVNQPQHF. CDR3 nucleotide sequence: TGTGCCATCAGTGATGGTCCAGGGGTTAATCAGCCCCAGCATTTT.

This rearrangement joins TRBV7-8 to TRBJ2-5; D might be TRBD2 (5 bases). V shed 5 bases and J shed 1 base, with 14 bases lying between them. CDR3 length: 15 residues. Germline V gene lookup returns CDR1 SGHVS and CDR2 FQNEAQ. Here the CDR3 DNA reads TGTGCCAGCAGCCTAATAGTGGGAGCCCAAGAGACCCAGTACTTC. This translates into CASSLIVGAQETQYF.

This clone was detected once. V and J are TRBV2 and TRBJ2-5; D is perhaps TRBD1 (6 bases). The CDR3 runs 13 residues. Per germline, CDR1 SNHLY and CDR2 FYNNEI. The V gene lost 4 bases and the J gene lost 7 bases, with 13 bases spanning the gap. CDR3 DNA sequence: TGTGCCAGCAGTGGTCAGGGGTTAAGGACCCAGTACTTC. Amino acid sequence: CASSGQGLRTQYF.

This rearrangement joins TRBV5-1 to TRBJ2-7; the D gene is possibly TRBD2 (5 bases). V was clipped by 4 bases and J by 2 bases, with 10 bases between them. Germline V gene sequence: CDR1 SGHRS, CDR2 YFSETQ. The CDR3 runs to 13 residues. CDR3: CASSPTRAYEQYF. In DNA, the CDR3 is TGCGCCAGCAGCCCTACTAGGGCCTACGAGCAGTACTTC.

The chain joins TRBV5-1 to TRBJ1-4; the D is unclear. The CDR3 contains 13 residues. V was pared by 0 bases and J by 8 bases, with 8 bases between. Germline V lookup: CDR1 SGHRS, CDR2 YFSETQ. The chain's CDR3 is CASSLVGREKLFF. The CDR3 nucleotides are TGCGCCAGCAGCTTGGTTGGGAGAGAAAAACTGTTTTTT.

The chain joins TRBV5-1 to TRBJ2-1; 9 nucleotides align to TRBD2. The CDR3 has 17 amino acids. Germline-derived CDR1 and CDR2 are SGHRS and YFSETQ. Trimming removed 4 bases from V and 2 bases from J; junction bases left unmatched: 10. The CDR3 coding sequence is TGCGCCAGCAGCAGTATAGCGGGGGTCCCCGCCTACAATGAGCAGTTCTTC. Its translation: CASSSIAGVPAYNEQFF.

The chain couples TRBV5-5 to TRBJ1-5; TRBD1 agrees at 7 bases. This CDR3 comprises 13 residues. V trimming: 3 bases; J trimming: 5 bases; junction bases outside the gene matches: 2. The germline gives CDR1 SGHKS, CDR2 YYEKEE (reference sequence). Here the CDR3 reads CASSWTGDQPQHF. The CDR3 DNA is TGTGCCAGCAGCTGGACAGGAGATCAGCCCCAGCATTTT.

The gene calls are TRBV11-1 and TRBJ2-5; D is perhaps TRBD1 (5 bases). CDR1 SGHAT and CDR2 FQDESV come from the germline V gene (reference sequence). This CDR3 has 14 residues. Trimming removed 4 bases from V and 4 bases from J, with 13 bases in between. CDR3: CASSSRTRPETQYF. Here the CDR3 DNA reads TGTGCCAGCAGCTCACGGACAAGGCCAGAGACCCAGTACTTC.

The DNA of the CDR3 is TGTGCCAGCAGTGACTACCTAGCGGGAGACGGTAATGAGCAGTTCTTC. Encoded protein: CASSDYLAGDGNEQFF. This sequence joins TRBV6-4 and TRBJ2-1, with 10 nucleotides matching TRBD2. CDR1 MRHNA and CDR2 SNTAGT come from the germline V gene. V dropped 1 base and J dropped 7; count of bases not matched to a gene: 7. The CDR3 runs to 16 residues.